This TCR beta chain came from a study of T cells in tumors after PD-1 blockade. The CDR3 spans 14 residues. The germline CDR1 and CDR2 sequences are MNHEY and SVGAGI. As to this clone: At one end the junction does not follow the germline gene, possibly because of a read error.

TCRdb keeps only in-frame clones here, not all; method: immunoSEQ multiplex PCR. The data show roughly 50,000 clones, with approximately 84% seen just once and just over 4% held by the top ten. The rearrangement uses TRBV6-5 and TRBJ1-5; possible D gene TRBD1, 5 bases. The sequencing used PBMCs, collected before anti-PD-1 treatment. The sequence derives from a human donor with basal cell carcinoma. The CDR3 loop is CVSRLTDSNQPQHF. CDR3 in DNA: TGTGTCAGCAGACTGACAGATAGCAATCAGCCCCAGCATTTT.